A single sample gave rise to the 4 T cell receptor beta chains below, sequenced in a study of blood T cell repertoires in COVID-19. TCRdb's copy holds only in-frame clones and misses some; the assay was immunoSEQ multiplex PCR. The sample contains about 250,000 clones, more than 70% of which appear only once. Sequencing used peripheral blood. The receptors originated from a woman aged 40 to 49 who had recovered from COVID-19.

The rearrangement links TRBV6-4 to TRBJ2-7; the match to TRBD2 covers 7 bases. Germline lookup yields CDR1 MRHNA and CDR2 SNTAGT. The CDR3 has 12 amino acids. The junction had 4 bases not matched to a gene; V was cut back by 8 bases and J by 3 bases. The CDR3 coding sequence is TGTGCCAGCGGGGGGGATCGCTACGAGCAGTACTTC. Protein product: CASGGDRYEQYF.

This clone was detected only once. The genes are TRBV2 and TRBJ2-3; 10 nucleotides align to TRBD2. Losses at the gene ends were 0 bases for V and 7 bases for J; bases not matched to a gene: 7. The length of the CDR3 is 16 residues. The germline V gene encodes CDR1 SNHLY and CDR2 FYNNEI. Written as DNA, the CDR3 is TGTGCCAGCAGTGAAGCAATCCGAGCGGGAGGGAATACGCAGTATTTT. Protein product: CASSEAIRAGGNTQYF.

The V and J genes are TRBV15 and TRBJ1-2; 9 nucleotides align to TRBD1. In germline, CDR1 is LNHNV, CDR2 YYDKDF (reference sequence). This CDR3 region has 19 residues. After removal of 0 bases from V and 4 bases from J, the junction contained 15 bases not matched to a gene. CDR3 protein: CATSRDLEKRDRDPYGYTF. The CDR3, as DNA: TGTGCCACCAGCAGAGATTTGGAGAAAAGGGACAGGGATCCCTATGGCTACACCTTC.

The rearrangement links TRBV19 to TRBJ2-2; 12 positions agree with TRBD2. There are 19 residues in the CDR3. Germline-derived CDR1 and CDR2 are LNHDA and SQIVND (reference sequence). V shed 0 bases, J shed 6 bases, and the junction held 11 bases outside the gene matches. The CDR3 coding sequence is TGTGCCAGTAGTATAGAAACTAGCGGGAGGTCTTATGCGGCCGGGGAGCTGTTTTTT. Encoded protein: CASSIETSGRSYAAGELFF.